This T cell receptor beta chain was captured by sequencing in a study of radiotherapy plus CTLA-4 blockade in lung cancer. Study-level background: Disease control reached roughly 33%, with objective responses in over 15%.

TCRdb's copy holds only in-frame clones and misses some; the assay was immunoSEQ multiplex PCR. The sample lists tens of thousands of clones, approximately 79% occurring once. Study conclusions and caveats: According to reports, early shifts in blood T cell clones, alongside interferon-beta, forecast response most accurately. The study found tumor-derived TCR clones expanded in blood after radiotherapy plus ipilimumab.

Of note for this clone: The antigen remains undetermined.

The study gave focal radiation plus ipilimumab CTLA-4 blockade to patients with chemo-refractory metastatic non-small-cell lung cancer. This TCR derives from a human donor with non-small cell lung cancer who had a complete response to radiotherapy plus ipilimumab. The input for sequencing was peripheral blood, taken from a patient treated with radiotherapy plus ipilimumab.

CDR3 residues: CASSAPQGLLHSGANVLTF. In DNA, the CDR3 is TGTGCCAGCAGTGCTCCTCAGGGCCTACTCCACTCTGGGGCCAACGTCCTGACTTTC. The chain carries TRBV6-1 and TRBJ2-6; perhaps TRBD1 as D (5 bases). The CDR3 has 19 amino acids. Trimming removed 4 bases from V and 0 bases from J, with 19 bases in between. The germline CDR1 and CDR2 sequences are MNHNS and SASEGT.